The 4 T cell receptor beta chains below all came from one sample that was sequenced in a study of blood T cell repertoires in COVID-19. Assay: immunoSEQ multiplex PCR; the TCRdb copy retains only in-frame clones and omits some. The sample lists under 200,000 clones, 79% occurring once. The sample consisted of peripheral blood. The receptor set was obtained from a woman aged 55-69 years with COVID-19, enrolled during active disease.

The chain links TRBV4-1 to TRBJ2-1; the D gene is possibly TRBD2 (5 bases). V dropped 1 base and J dropped 7 bases, with 11 bases sitting between them. CDR3 length: 14 amino acids. Germline V lookup: CDR1 MGHRA, CDR2 YSYEKL. CDR3 in amino acids: CASSQVLARNEQFF. In DNA, the CDR3 is TGCGCCAGCAGCCAAGTCCTAGCCCGTAATGAGCAGTTCTTC.

This clone came up a few times. V is TRBV6-2 or TRBV6-3 and J is TRBJ1-4, with D maybe TRBD1 (5 bases). The germline CDR1 and CDR2 sequences are MNHEY and SVGEGT. CDR3 length equals 17 residues. V shed 4 bases and J shed 0 bases, with 15 bases lying between them. The CDR3 loop is CASSLPMTVSTNEKLFF. The CDR3, as DNA: TGTGCCAGCAGTTTACCCATGACAGTCTCAACTAATGAAAAACTGTTTTTT.

This sequence joins TRBV7-9 and TRBJ1-2, with TRBD1 matching 9 bases. With V trimmed by 4 bases and J by 0 bases, 6 bases remained unmatched. The CDR3 sequence is 16 residues long. Germline V gene data show CDR1 as SEHNR and CDR2 as FQNEAQ (reference sequence). CDR3 residues: CASSSGQGRTNYGYTF. CDR3 nucleotides: TGTGCCAGCAGCTCCGGACAGGGGCGAACTAACTATGGCTACACCTTC.

This chain uses TRBV28 with TRBJ2-7, with 11 bases identical to TRBD2. This CDR3 is 16 amino acids long. The V gene end was trimmed by 7 bases and the J gene end by 5 bases; junction bases not matched to a gene: 13. CDR1 is MDHEN and CDR2 is SYDVKM in the germline V gene. This CDR3 reads CASISGGATGFHEQYF. The CDR3 DNA reads as TGTGCCAGCATTAGCGGGGGGGCCACAGGGTTCCACGAGCAGTACTTC.